The rows below give T cell receptor beta chains drawn from one sample of a study of blood T cells in healthy people across ages. TCRdb called the 5' RACE reads again in MiXCR, with one record for every CDR3 protein. The sample has approximately 700,000 distinct CDR3 sequences; roughly 32% are singletons. The specimen was blood. The receptors come from an elderly woman in good health. Both conserved end residues are part of each CDR3. A D gene is named only where the DNA matches it firmly. The size of a clone is reported for some rows only, either as once, few or many, or as a class for expanded clones.

clone_size	d_call	v_call	cdr3_length	j_call	cdr3_aa	cdr3_nt
.	.	TRBV9	14	TRBJ1-4	CASSVEGQHEKLFF	TGTGCCAGCAGCGTAGAAGGGCAACATGAAAAACTGTTTTTT
many	.	TRBV28	13	TRBJ2-5	CASSLLDQETQYF	TGTGCCAGCAGTTTACTTGACCAGGAGACCCAGTACTTC
.	.	TRBV7-2	14	TRBJ1-1	CASSLDVGAAPAFF	TGTGCCAGCAGTTTAGATGTGGGCGCGGCACCAGCTTTCTTT
.	.	TRBV7-2	15	TRBJ1-4	CASSLGIQSNEKPFF	TGTGCCAGCAGCTTAGGCATACAGTCTAATGAAAAACCGTTTTTT
.	.	TRBV20-1	14	TRBJ2-5	CSAKTGRGVETQYF	TGCAGTGCCAAGACGGGCAGGGGGGTAGAGACCCAGTACTTC
many	.	TRBV15	13	TRBJ2-5	CATSSGVGWDQYF	TGTGCCACCAGCTCCGGGGTGGGGTGGGACCAGTACTTC
few	TRBD1	TRBV3-1	14	TRBJ1-1	CASSQSTGRVGAFF	TGTGCCAGCAGCCAGTCGACAGGGAGGGTCGGAGCTTTCTTT
many	.	TRBV29-1	11	TRBJ1-2	CSVEDFGGYTF	TGCAGCGTTGAAGACTTCGGGGGCTACACCTTC
few	.	TRBV7-2	14	TRBJ1-2	CASSQVNSNYGYTF	TGTGCCAGCAGCCAGGTGAACAGTAACTATGGCTACACCTTC
many	.	TRBV10-3	15	TRBJ2-3	CAISEAGLSTDTQYF	TGTGCCATCAGTGAAGCCGGGCTTAGCACAGATACGCAGTATTTT
many	.	TRBV7-2	15	TRBJ1-5	CASSLGRRRNQPQHF	TGTGCCAGCAGCTTAGGTCGCCGCCGCAATCAGCCCCAGCATTTT
.	.	TRBV15	14	TRBJ1-3	CATSRDPTGNTIYF	TGTGCCACCAGCAGAGACCCGACTGGAAACACCATATATTTT
.	.	TRBV20-1	15	TRBJ2-3	CSAETGTSITDTQYF	TGCAGTGCTGAGACCGGGACTTCAATCACAGATACGCAGTATTTT
many	TRBD1	TRBV20-1	13	TRBJ1-2	CSPSTGLNYGYTF	TGCAGTCCTTCGACAGGGTTAAACTATGGCTACACCTTC
.	.	TRBV27	15	TRBJ2-1	CASSFRDLHLGEQFF	TGTGCCAGCAGTTTTCGGGATCTTCATCTAGGTGAGCAGTTCTTC
.	.	TRBV20-1	13	TRBJ2-3	CSARELRADTQYF	TGCAGTGCTAGGGAACTAAGGGCAGATACGCAGTATTTT
.	.	TRBV7-2	13	TRBJ2-5	CASSLELRGTQYF	TGTGCCAGCAGCTTAGAATTGCGAGGGACCCAGTACTTC
.	TRBD2	TRBV12-3/TRBV12-4	15	TRBJ2-7	CASSSRLAGVYEQYF	TGTGCCAGCAGTTCCCGACTAGCGGGAGTGTACGAGCAGTACTTC
many	.	TRBV10-3	13	TRBJ2-1	CAIGFESNNEQFF	TGTGCCATCGGATTCGAATCTAACAATGAGCAGTTCTTC
.	.	TRBV20-1	12	TRBJ1-2	CSANPFSYGYTF	TGCAGTGCTAACCCCTTTTCCTATGGCTACACCTTC
.	.	TRBV12-3/TRBV12-4	15	TRBJ1-2	CASSLALGPIYGYTF	TGTGCCAGCAGTTTAGCCCTGGGACCGATCTATGGCTACACCTTC
.	TRBD1	TRBV28	14	TRBJ1-6	CASSPQTGVSPLHF	TGTGCCAGCAGTCCCCAGACAGGGGTCTCACCCCTCCACTTT
.	.	TRBV6-6	15	TRBJ1-1	CASSYSGQWNTEAFF	TGTGCCAGCAGTTACTCGGGACAATGGAACACTGAAGCTTTCTTT
.	.	TRBV7-9	15	TRBJ1-4	CASSLAVAASEKLFF	TGTGCCAGCAGCTTAGCTGTGGCAGCAAGTGAAAAACTGTTTTTT
few	.	TRBV6-5	16	TRBJ1-4	CASSYSKGGRVRKLFF	TGTGCCAGCAGTTACTCGAAGGGGGGGCGCGTCAGAAAACTGTTTTTT
many	TRBD2	TRBV5-6	16	TRBJ2-5	CASSQTGTSHQETQYF	TGTGCCAGCAGCCAAACCGGGACTAGCCACCAAGAGACCCAGTACTTC
few	.	TRBV7-9	13	TRBJ1-2	CASSLEPTAPSTF	TGTGCCAGCAGCTTAGAACCCACAGCGCCGTCGACCTTC
.	TRBD2	TRBV24-1	16	TRBJ2-2	CATQNGGTSNTGELFF	TGTGCCACCCAGAACGGGGGGACTAGTAACACCGGGGAGCTGTTTTTT
.	.	TRBV10-3	13	TRBJ2-7	CAIRGAGSYEQYF	TGTGCCATCAGGGGGGCAGGCTCCTACGAGCAGTACTTC
.	.	TRBV19	13	TRBJ2-1	CASRGNGFNEQFF	TGTGCCAGTAGGGGGAACGGATTCAATGAGCAGTTCTTC
few	TRBD2	TRBV28	16	TRBJ2-3	CASSAFRLARADTQYF	TGTGCCAGCAGTGCTTTTAGACTAGCGAGGGCAGATACGCAGTATTTT
.	TRBD1	TRBV7-9	11	TRBJ1-2	CASSGQGGHTF	TGTGCCAGCAGCGGACAGGGTGGCCACACCTTC
many	.	TRBV10-3	14	TRBJ1-5	CATVQGLSNQPQHF	TGTGCCACCGTACAGGGTCTTAGCAATCAGCCCCAGCATTTT
few	.	TRBV30	15	TRBJ2-7	CAGTGLRDLSYEQYF	TGTGCCGGGACCGGACTTCGAGATCTCTCCTACGAGCAGTACTTC
many	.	TRBV9	14	TRBJ2-5	CASSESDWGETQYF	TGTGCCAGCAGCGAGTCGGATTGGGGAGAGACCCAGTACTTC
many	TRBD2	TRBV20-1	15	TRBJ2-1	CSAREVAGGYNEQFF	TGCAGTGCTAGAGAGGTAGCGGGGGGCTACAATGAGCAGTTCTTC
.	.	TRBV7-9	15	TRBJ2-7	CASSLDGREVDEQYF	TGTGCCAGCAGCTTAGATGGTAGGGAAGTCGACGAGCAGTACTTC
many	.	TRBV7-2	13	TRBJ1-5	CASSLDAVQPQHF	TGTGCCAGCAGCTTAGATGCGGTGCAGCCCCAGCATTTT
many	TRBD1	TRBV19	16	TRBJ2-1	CASRPRGTGNYNEQFF	TGTGCCAGTAGGCCTAGGGGGACAGGGAACTACAATGAGCAGTTCTTC
many	TRBD2	TRBV5-1	16	TRBJ2-7	CASSDGVAGGYDEQYF	TGCGCCAGCAGCGACGGAGTTGCGGGGGGGTACGACGAGCAGTACTTC
many	.	TRBV6-1	13	TRBJ2-3	CASANLKSDTQYF	TGTGCCAGCGCCAATTTAAAGTCAGATACGCAGTATTTT
many	TRBD1	TRBV3-1	17	TRBJ2-1	CASSRFLPGQGGNEQFF	TGTGCCAGCAGCCGATTCTTGCCGGGACAGGGGGGCAATGAGCAGTTCTTC
.	TRBD1	TRBV10-3	13	TRBJ1-5	CAIGQGLNQPQHF	TGTGCCATAGGACAGGGGTTAAATCAGCCCCAGCATTTT
many	.	TRBV10-3	12	TRBJ1-1	CAISQWATEAFF	TGTGCCATCAGCCAGTGGGCGACTGAAGCTTTCTTT
many	.	TRBV20-1	14	TRBJ1-1	CSAIRTPLNTEAFF	TGCAGTGCCATCAGAACACCGTTGAACACTGAAGCTTTCTTT
many	.	TRBV6-5	11	TRBJ1-2	CASRRGDGYTF	TGTGCCAGCAGGCGGGGGGATGGCTACACCTTC
many	TRBD2	TRBV5-1	16	TRBJ2-1	CASSLEASGGYNEQFF	TGCGCCAGCAGCTTGGAGGCTAGCGGGGGGTACAATGAGCAGTTCTTC
.	TRBD1	TRBV28	16	TRBJ2-3	CASSTDRDRLTDTQYF	TGTGCCAGCAGTACCGACAGGGACCGCCTCACAGATACGCAGTATTTT
many	TRBD1	TRBV6-2/TRBV6-3	14	TRBJ1-1	CASSRQGSNTEAFF	TGTGCCAGCAGTCGACAGGGCTCCAACACTGAAGCTTTCTTT